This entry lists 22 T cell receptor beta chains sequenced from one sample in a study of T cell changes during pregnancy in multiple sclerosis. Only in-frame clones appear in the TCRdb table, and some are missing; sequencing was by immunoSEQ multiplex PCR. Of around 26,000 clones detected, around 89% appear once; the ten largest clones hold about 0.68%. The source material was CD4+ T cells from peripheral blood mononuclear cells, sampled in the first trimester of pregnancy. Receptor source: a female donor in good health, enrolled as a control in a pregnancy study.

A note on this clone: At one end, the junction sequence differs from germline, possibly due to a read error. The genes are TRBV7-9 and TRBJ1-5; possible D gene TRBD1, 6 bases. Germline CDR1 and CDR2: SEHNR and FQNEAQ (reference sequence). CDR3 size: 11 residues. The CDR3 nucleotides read TGTGCCAGCAGCTCCGGACAGCACCAGCATTTT. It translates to CASSSGQHQHF.

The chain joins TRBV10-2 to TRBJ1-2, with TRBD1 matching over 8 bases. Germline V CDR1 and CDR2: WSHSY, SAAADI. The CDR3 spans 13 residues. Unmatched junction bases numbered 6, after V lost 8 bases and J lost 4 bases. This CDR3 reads CASSTGVPYGYTF. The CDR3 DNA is TGCGCCAGCTCGACAGGGGTCCCCTATGGCTACACCTTC.

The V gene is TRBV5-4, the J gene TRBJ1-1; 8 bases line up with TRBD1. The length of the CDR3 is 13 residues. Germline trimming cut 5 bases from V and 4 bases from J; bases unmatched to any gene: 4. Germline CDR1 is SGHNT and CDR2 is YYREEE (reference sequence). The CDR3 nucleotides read TGTGCCAGCAGGTTACAGGGGGGCACTGAAGCTTTCTTT. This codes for CASRLQGGTEAFF.

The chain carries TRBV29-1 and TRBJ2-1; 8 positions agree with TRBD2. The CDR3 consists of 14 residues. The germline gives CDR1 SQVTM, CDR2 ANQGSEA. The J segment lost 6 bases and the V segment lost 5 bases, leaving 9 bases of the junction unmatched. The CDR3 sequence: CSVRTGGGFNEQFF. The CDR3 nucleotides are TGCAGCGTTCGTACGGGAGGGGGGTTCAATGAGCAGTTCTTC.

This CDR3 is CASSLRAGVNGYTF. As DNA, the CDR3 is TGTGCCAGCAGTTTGAGGGCAGGGGTAAATGGCTACACCTTC. The chain combines TRBV28 with TRBJ1-2, with D possibly matching TRBD1 (6 bases). CDR3 size: 14 residues. Germline CDR1 and CDR2: MDHEN and SYDVKM. Between the trimmed V and J ends, which lost 3 bases and 6 bases, there was a span of 14 bases.

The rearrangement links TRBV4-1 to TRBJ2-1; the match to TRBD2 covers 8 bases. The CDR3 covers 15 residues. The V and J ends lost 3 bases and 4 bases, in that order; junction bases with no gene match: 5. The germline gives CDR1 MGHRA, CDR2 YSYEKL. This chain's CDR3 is CASSQTSALYNEQFF. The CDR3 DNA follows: TGCGCCAGCAGCCAGACTAGCGCTTTATACAATGAGCAGTTCTTC.

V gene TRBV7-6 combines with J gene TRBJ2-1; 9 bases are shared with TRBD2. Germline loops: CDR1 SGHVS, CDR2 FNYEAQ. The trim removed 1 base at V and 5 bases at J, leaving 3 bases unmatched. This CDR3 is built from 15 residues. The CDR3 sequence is CASSLEASGDNEQFF. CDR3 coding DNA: TGTGCCAGCAGCTTAGAGGCTAGCGGGGACAATGAGCAGTTCTTC.

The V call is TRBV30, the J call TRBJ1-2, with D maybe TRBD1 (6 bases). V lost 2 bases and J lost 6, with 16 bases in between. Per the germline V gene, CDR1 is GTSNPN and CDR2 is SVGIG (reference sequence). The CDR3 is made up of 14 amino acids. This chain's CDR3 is CAWSCWGPRNGYTF. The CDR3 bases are TGTGCCTGGAGTTGTTGGGGGCCCCGTAATGGCTACACCTTC.

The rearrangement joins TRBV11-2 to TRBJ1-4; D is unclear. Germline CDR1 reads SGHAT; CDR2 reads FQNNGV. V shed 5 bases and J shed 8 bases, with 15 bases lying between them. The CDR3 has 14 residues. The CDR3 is CASSPQSINEKLFF. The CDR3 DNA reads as TGTGCCAGCAGCCCGCAAAGCATAAACGAAAAACTGTTTTTT.

CDR3 in amino acids: CASGEGLKTQYF. CDR3 sequence (DNA): TGTGCCAGCGGGGAGGGTTTGAAGACCCAGTACTTC. The gene calls are TRBV2 and TRBJ2-5; TRBD2 aligns across 7 bases. This CDR3 has 12 residues. Germline lookup yields CDR1 SNHLY and CDR2 FYNNEI. V lost 8 bases, J lost 6 bases, and 6 bases stayed unmatched. The full variable domain, completed using reference TRBV2 and TRBJ2-5, is EPEVTQTPSHQVTQMGQEVILRCVPISNHLYFYWYRQILGQKVEFLVSFYNNEISEKSEIFDDQFSVERPDGSNFTLKIRSTKLEDSAMYFCASGEGLKTQYFGPGTRLLVL.

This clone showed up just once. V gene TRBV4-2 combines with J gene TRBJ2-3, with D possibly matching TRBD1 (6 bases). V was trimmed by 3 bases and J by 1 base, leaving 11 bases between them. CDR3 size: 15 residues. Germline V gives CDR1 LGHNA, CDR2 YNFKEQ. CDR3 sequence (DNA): TGTGCCAGCAGCCAGGTCCCAGGGGGCACAGATACGCAGTATTTT. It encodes CASSQVPGGTDTQYF.

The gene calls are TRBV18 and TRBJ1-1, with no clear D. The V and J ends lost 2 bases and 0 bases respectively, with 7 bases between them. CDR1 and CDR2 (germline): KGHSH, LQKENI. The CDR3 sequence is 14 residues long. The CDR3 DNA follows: TGTGCCAGCTCACCAGGCGGGGTGAACACTGAAGCTTTCTTT. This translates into CASSPGGVNTEAFF.

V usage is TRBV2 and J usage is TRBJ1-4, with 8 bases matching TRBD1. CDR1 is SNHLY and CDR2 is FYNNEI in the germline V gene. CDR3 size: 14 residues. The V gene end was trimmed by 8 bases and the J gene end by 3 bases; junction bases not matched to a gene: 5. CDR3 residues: CASSSGQANEKLFF. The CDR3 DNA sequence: TGTGCCAGCTCTTCGGGACAGGCTAATGAAAAACTGTTTTTT.

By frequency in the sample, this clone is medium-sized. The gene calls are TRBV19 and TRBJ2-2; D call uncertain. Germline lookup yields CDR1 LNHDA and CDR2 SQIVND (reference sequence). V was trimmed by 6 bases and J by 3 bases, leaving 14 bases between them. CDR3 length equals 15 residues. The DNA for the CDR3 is TGTGCCAGTAGCCCTTCGTCGTTCGACACCGGGGAGCTGTTTTTT. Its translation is CASSPSSFDTGELFF.

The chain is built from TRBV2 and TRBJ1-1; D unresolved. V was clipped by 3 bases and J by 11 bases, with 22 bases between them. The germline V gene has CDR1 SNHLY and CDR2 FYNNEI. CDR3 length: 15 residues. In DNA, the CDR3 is TGTGCCAGCAGTGAGGGAGGACTACCCACTTCGGAGGCTTTCTTT. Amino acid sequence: CASSEGGLPTSEAFF.

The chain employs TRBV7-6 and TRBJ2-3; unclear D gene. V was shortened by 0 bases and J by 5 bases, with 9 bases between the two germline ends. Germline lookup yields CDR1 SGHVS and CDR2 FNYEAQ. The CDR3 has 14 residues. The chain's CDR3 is CASSLAPNEDTQYF. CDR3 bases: TGTGCCAGCAGCTTAGCCCCTAATGAAGATACGCAGTATTTT. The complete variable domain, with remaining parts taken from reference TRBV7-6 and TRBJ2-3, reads GAGVSQSPRYKVTKRGQDVALRCDPISGHVSLYWYRQALGQGPEFLTYFNYEAQQDKSGLPNDRFSAERPEGSISTLTIQRTEQRDSAMYRCASSLAPNEDTQYFGPGTRLTVL.

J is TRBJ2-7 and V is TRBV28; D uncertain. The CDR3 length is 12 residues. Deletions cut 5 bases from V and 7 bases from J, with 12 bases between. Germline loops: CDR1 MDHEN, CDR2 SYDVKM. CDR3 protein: CASSLLLGEQYF. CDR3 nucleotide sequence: TGTGCCAGCAGTCTCCTCCTCGGGGAGCAGTACTTC. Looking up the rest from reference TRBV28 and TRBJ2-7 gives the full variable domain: DVKVTQSSRYLVKRTGEKVFLECVQDMDHENMFWYRQDPGLGLRLIYFSYDVKMKEKGDIPEGYSVSREKKERFSLILESASTNQTSMYLCASSLLLGEQYFGPGTRLTVT.

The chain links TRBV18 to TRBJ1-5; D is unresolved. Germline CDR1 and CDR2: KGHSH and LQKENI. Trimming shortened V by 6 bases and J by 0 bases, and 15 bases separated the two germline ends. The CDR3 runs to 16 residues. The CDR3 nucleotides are TGTGCCAGCTCCGCACTGTCCTCTAATAGCAATCAGCCCCAGCATTTT. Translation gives CASSALSSNSNQPQHF.

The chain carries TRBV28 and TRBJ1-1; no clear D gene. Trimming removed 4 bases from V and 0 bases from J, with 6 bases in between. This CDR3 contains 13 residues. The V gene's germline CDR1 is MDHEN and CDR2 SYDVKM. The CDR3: CASSSPMNTEAFF. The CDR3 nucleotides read TGTGCCAGCAGTTCCCCTATGAACACTGAAGCTTTCTTT. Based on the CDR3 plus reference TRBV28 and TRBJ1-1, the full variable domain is DVKVTQSSRYLVKRTGEKVFLECVQDMDHENMFWYRQDPGLGLRLIYFSYDVKMKEKGDIPEGYSVSREKKERFSLILESASTNQTSMYLCASSSPMNTEAFFGQGTRLTVV.

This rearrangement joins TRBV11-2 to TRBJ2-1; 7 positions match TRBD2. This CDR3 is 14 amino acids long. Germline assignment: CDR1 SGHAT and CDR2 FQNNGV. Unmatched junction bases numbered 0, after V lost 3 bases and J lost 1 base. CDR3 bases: TGTGCCAGCAGCTTGGGGGGGTCCTACAATGAGCAGTTCTTC. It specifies CASSLGGSYNEQFF.

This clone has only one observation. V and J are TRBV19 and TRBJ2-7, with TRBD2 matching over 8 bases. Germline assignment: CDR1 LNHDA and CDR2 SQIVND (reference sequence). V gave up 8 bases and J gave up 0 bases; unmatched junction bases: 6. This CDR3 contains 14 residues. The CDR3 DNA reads TGTGCCAGTGCGACTAGCGCGAGCTCCTACGAGCAGTACTTC. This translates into CASATSASSYEQYF.

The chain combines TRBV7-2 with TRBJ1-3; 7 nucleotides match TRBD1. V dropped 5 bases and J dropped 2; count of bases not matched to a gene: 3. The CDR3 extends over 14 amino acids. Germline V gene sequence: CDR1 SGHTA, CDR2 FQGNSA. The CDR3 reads CASSRDRAGNTIYF. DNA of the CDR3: TGTGCCAGCAGCCGAGACAGGGCTGGAAACACCATATATTTT.